This T cell receptor (beta chain) was documented in a study of technical replicates of blood from four donors. Measured with immunoSEQ multiplex PCR; TCRdb has only the in-frame clones, and not every one. Among roughly 93,000 clones, roughly 95% were seen once, and the ten largest hold 0.23%. Trimming cost V 2 bases and J 8 bases; bases outside gene matches: 11. CDR3 length equals 15 residues. Germline assignment: CDR1 MNHEY and CDR2 SVGAGI. Material: T cells isolated from PBMCs. The sequence derives from a human donor in good health. The chain is built from TRBV6-5 and TRBJ1-2, with 7 bases matching TRBD1. The CDR3 region is CASSYQEGALRGYTF. In DNA form, the CDR3 reads TGTGCCAGCAGTTACCAGGAGGGGGCTCTGCGGGGCTACACCTTC.